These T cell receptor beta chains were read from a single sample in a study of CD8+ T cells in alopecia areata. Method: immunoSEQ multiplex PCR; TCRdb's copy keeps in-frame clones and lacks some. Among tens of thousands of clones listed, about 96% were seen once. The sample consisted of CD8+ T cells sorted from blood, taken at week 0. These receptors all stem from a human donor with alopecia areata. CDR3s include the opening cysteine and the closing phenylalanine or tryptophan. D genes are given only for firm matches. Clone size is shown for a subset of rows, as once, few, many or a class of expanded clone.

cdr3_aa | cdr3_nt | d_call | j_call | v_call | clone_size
CASSSSGGPETQYF | TGTGCCAGCAGTTCCTCGGGGGGGCCGGAGACCCAGTACTTC | TRBD2 | TRBJ2-5 | TRBV6-5 | NA
CASSSSGRTTMNTEAFF | TGTGCCAGCAGCTCTTCCGGGAGAACGACAATGAACACTGAAGCTTTCTTT | NA | TRBJ1-1 | TRBV7-9 | once
CAWSPTPGTGQGYGYTF | TGTGCCTGGAGTCCGACCCCCGGGACAGGGCAAGGCTATGGCTACACCTTC | TRBD1 | TRBJ1-2 | TRBV30 | NA
CASTPGTGTHEQYF | TGTGCCAGTACCCCAGGGACAGGGACCCACGAGCAGTACTTC | TRBD1 | TRBJ2-7 | TRBV19 | NA
CASSPTGPGNQPQHF | TGTGCCAGCAGCCCTACAGGGCCGGGCAATCAGCCCCAGCATTTT | NA | TRBJ1-5 | TRBV11-2 | NA
CASSPGDSYNEQFF | TGTGCCAGCAGCCCCGGGGATAGCTACAATGAGCAGTTCTTC | NA | TRBJ2-1 | TRBV6-5 | NA
CASSILDSGTEAFF | TGTGCCAGTAGTATACTGGATTCGGGCACTGAAGCTTTCTTT | NA | TRBJ1-1 | TRBV19 | NA
CASSYNPGTAAHEQYF | TGCGCCAGCAGCTATAATCCAGGGACAGCGGCCCACGAGCAGTACTTC | TRBD1 | TRBJ2-7 | TRBV5-1 | NA
CASTPWLRQGITF | TGTGCCAGCACCCCGTGGCTTAGACAGGGCATCACCTTC | TRBD1 | TRBJ1-2 | TRBV2 | NA
CASRTAGTDYF | TGTGCCAGCAGGACCGCAGGGACAGACTACTTC | TRBD1 | TRBJ2-5 | TRBV25-1 | once
CASSQEGGRLAGSQVTDTQYF | TGCGCCAGCAGCCAAGAAGGGGGGAGACTAGCGGGTTCGCAGGTTACAGATACGCAGTATTTT | TRBD2 | TRBJ2-3 | TRBV4-3 | NA
CASSYSATSPYEQYF | TGTGCCAGCAGTTACTCGGCCACATCTCCCTACGAGCAGTACTTC | NA | TRBJ2-7 | TRBV6-5 | NA
CSVEGEQGAHYTEAFF | TGCAGCGTTGAAGGGGAACAGGGGGCACACTACACTGAAGCTTTCTTT | TRBD1 | TRBJ1-1 | TRBV29-1 | NA
CASSLERTRAAGDTQYF | TGCGCCAGCAGCTTGGAACGGACTAGAGCCGCCGGGGATACGCAGTATTTT | TRBD2 | TRBJ2-3 | TRBV5-1 | NA
CASSVDRVGFHNEQFF | TGTGCCAGTAGTGTAGACAGGGTAGGATTTCACAATGAGCAGTTCTTC | TRBD1 | TRBJ2-1 | TRBV19 | NA
CASSLHLTGSYEQYF | TGCGCCAGCAGCCTCCATTTGACAGGATCCTACGAGCAGTACTTC | NA | TRBJ2-7 | TRBV5-1 | NA
CAWEPGDYEQYF | TGTGCCTGGGAACCAGGGGATTACGAGCAGTACTTC | NA | TRBJ2-7 | TRBV30 | NA
CASSPRPRGVTMNTEAFF | TGTGCCAGTAGTCCTCGGCCCCGGGGGGTAACCATGAACACTGAAGCTTTCTTT | NA | TRBJ1-1 | TRBV19 | NA
CSAHTGNEQFF | TGCAGTGCCCATACAGGGAACGAGCAGTTCTTC | NA | TRBJ2-1 | TRBV20-1 | NA
CASSLHRSLFYEQYF | TGTGCCAGCAGTTTGCACCGCAGCCTCTTCTACGAGCAGTACTTC | NA | TRBJ2-7 | TRBV27 | NA
CSAERAYEQYF | TGCAGCGCTGAGCGGGCCTACGAGCAGTACTTC | NA | TRBJ2-7 | TRBV29-1 | NA
CASSGSGTGYGYTF | TGCGCCAGCAGCGGCTCCGGGACAGGCTATGGCTACACCTTC | TRBD1 | TRBJ1-2 | TRBV5-1 | NA